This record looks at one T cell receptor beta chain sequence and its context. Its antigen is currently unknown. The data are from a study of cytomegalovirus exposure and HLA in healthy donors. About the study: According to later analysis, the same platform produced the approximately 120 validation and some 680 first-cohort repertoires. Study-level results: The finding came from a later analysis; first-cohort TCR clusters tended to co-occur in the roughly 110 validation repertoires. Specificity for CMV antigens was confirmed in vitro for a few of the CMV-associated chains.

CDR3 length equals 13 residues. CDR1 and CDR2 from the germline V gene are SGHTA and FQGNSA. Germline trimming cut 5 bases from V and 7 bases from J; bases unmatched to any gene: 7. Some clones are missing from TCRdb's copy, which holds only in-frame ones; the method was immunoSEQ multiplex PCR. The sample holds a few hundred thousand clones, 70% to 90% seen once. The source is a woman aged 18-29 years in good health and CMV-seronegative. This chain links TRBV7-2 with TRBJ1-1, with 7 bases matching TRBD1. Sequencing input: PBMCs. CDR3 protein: CASSLQGVGEAFF. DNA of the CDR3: TGTGCCAGCAGCCTCCAGGGGGTGGGTGAAGCTTTCTTT.